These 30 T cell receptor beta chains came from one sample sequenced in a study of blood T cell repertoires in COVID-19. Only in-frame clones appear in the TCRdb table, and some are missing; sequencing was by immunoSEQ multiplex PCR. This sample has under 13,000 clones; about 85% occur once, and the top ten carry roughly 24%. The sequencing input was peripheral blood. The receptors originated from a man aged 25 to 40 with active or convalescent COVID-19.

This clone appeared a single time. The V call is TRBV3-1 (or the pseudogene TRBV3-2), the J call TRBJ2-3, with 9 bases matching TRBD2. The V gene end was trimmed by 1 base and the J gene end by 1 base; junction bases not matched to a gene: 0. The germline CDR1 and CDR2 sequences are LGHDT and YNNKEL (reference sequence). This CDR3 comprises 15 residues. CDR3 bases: TGTGCCAGCAGCCAAGGACTAGCGGGCACAGATACGCAGTATTTT. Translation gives CASSQGLAGTDTQYF.

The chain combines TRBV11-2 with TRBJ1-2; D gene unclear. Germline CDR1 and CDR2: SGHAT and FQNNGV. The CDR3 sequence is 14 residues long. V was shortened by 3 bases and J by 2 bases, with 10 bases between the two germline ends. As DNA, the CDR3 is TGTGCCAGCAGCTTTAGCGAGGGAAACTATGGCTACACCTTC. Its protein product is CASSFSEGNYGYTF.

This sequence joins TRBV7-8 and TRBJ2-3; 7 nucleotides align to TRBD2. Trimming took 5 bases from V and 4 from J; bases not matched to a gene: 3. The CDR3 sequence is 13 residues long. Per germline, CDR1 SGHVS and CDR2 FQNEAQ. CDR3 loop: CASSMGGADTQYF. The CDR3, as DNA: TGTGCCAGCAGCATGGGAGGGGCAGATACGCAGTATTTT.

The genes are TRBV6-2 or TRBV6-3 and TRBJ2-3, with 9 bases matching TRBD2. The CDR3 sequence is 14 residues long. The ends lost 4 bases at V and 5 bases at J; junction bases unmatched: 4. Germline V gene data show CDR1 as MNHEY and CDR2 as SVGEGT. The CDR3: CASSLAGDIDTQYF. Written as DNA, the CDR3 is TGTGCCAGCAGTTTAGCGGGGGATATAGATACGCAGTATTTT.

Written as DNA, the CDR3 is TGTGCCAGCAGCTTAGTTAGGACAGGGGTCCGCACCGGGGAGCTGTTTTTT. As protein: CASSLVRTGVRTGELFF. The rearrangement joins TRBV7-8 to TRBJ2-2; 9 positions agree with TRBD1. This CDR3 has 17 amino acids. Germline lookup yields CDR1 SGHVS and CDR2 FQNEAQ. The V and J ends lost 1 base and 4 bases, in that order; junction bases with no gene match: 7.

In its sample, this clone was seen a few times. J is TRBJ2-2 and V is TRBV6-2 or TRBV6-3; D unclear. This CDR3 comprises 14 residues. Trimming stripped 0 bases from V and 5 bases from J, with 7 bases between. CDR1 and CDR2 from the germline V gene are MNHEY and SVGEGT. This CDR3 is CASSYSESTGELFF. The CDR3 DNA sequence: TGTGCCAGCAGTTACTCAGAGTCGACCGGGGAGCTGTTTTTT.

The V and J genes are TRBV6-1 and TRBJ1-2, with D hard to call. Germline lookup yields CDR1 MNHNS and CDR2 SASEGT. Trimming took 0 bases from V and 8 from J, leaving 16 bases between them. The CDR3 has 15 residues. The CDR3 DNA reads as TGTGCCAGCAGTGAAGCGCTCGTTAACTTCCTGGGCTACACCTTC. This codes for CASSEALVNFLGYTF.

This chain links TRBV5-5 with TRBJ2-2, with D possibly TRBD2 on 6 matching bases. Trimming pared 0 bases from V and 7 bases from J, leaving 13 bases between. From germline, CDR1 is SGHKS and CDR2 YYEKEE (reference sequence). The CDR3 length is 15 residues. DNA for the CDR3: TGTGCCAGCAGCTTGGAGGCGGGGACCGTCGGGGAGCTGTTTTTT. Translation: CASSLEAGTVGELFF.

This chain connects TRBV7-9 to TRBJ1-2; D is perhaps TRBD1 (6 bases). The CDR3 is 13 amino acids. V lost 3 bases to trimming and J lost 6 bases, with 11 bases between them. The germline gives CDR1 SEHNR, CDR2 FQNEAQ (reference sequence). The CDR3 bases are TGTGCCAGCAGCTTTCAGGCAGGGGATGGCTACACCTTC. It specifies CASSFQAGDGYTF.

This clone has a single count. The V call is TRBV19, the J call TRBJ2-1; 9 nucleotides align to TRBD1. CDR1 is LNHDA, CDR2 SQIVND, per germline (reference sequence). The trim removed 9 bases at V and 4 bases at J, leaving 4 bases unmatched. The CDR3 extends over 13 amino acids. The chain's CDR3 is CASRDREYNEQFF. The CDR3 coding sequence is TGTGCCAGCCGGGACAGGGAATACAATGAGCAGTTCTTC.

The CDR3 coding sequence is TGTGCCAGCAGTGGGCAGGGGGGTGGCAATCAGCCCCAGCATTTT. It is translated as CASSGQGGGNQPQHF. The chain has TRBV2 and TRBJ1-5; 7 bases fit TRBD1. V lost 4 bases to trimming and J lost 2 bases; unmatched junction nucleotides: 5. The CDR3 covers 15 residues. CDR1 and CDR2 from the germline V gene are SNHLY and FYNNEI.

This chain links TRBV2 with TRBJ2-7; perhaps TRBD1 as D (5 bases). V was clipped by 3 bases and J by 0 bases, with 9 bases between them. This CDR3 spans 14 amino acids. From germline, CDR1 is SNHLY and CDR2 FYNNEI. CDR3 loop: CASSDQGNSYEQYV. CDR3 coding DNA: TGTGCCAGCAGTGACCAGGGTAACTCCTACGAGCAGTACGTC.

The CDR3, as DNA: TGTGCCAGCAGCTCCCCATTCGGGGACGAGCAGTACTTC. Translating it yields CASSSPFGDEQYF. The chain employs TRBV7-9 and TRBJ2-7; tentative D call: TRBD2 (5 bases). V was trimmed by 4 bases and J by 5 bases, leaving 12 bases between them. The CDR3 covers 13 residues. Per the germline V gene, CDR1 is SEHNR and CDR2 is FQNEAQ (reference sequence).

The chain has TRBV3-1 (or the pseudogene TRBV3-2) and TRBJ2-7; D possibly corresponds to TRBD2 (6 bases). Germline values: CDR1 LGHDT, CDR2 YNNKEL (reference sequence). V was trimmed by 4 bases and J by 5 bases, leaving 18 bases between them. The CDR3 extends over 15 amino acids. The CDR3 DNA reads TGTGCCAGCAGCCGGATTGGAGGGTCAAACGACGAGCAGTACTTC. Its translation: CASSRIGGSNDEQYF.

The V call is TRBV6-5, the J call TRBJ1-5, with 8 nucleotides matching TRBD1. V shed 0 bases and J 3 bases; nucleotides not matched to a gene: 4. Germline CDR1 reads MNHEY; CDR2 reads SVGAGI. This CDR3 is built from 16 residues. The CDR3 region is CASSYSTGGDNQPQHF. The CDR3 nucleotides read TGTGCCAGCAGTTACTCAACAGGGGGGGACAATCAGCCCCAGCATTTT.

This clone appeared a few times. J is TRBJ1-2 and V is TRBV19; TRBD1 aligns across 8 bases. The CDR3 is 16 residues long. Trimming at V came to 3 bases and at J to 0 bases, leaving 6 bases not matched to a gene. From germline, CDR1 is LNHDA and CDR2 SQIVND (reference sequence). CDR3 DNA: TGTGCCAGTAGTATGTCGACAGGGGCCGCTAACTATGGCTACACCTTC. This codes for CASSMSTGAANYGYTF. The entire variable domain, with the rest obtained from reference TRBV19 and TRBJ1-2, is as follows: DGGITQSPKYLFRKEGQNVTLSCEQNLNHDAMYWYRQDPGQGLRLIYYSQIVNDFQKGDIAEGYSVSREKKESFPLTVTSAQKNPTAFYLCASSMSTGAANYGYTFGSGTRLTVV.

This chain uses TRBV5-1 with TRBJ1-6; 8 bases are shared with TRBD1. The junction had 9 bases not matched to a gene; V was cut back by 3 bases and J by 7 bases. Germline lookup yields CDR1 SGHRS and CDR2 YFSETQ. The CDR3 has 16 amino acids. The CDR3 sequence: CASSSSGGGGNSPLHF. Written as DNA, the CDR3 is TGCGCCAGCAGCTCCTCAGGGGGCGGAGGGAATTCACCCCTCCACTTT.

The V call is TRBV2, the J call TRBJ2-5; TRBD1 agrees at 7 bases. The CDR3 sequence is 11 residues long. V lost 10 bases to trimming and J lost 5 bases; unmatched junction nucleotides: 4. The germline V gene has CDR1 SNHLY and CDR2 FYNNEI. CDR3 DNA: TGTGCCATTGACAGGGAGGAGACCCAGTACTTC. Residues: CAIDREETQYF.

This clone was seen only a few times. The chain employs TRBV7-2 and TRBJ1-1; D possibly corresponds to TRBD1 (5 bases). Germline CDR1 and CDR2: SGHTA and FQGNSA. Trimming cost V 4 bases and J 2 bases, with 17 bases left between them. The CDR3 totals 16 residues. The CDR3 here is CASSSYLTTDNTEAFF. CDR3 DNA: TGTGCCAGCAGCTCCTACCTGACGACAGATAACACTGAAGCTTTCTTT.

CDR3 region: CAVLTEGAETQYF. The CDR3 bases are TGTGCCGTCCTCACCGAGGGAGCTGAGACCCAGTACTTC. This rearrangement joins TRBV7-9 to TRBJ2-5; tentative D call: TRBD2 (5 bases). Trimming removed 11 bases at V and 5 bases at J, with 18 bases between. The CDR3 loop spans 13 amino acids. In germline, CDR1 is SEHNR, CDR2 FQNEAQ (reference sequence).

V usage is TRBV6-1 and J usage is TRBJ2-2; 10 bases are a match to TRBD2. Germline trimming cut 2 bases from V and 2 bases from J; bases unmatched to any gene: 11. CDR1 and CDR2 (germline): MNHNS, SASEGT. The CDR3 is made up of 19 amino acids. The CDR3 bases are TGTGCCAGCAGTGAAAGGTTACTAGCGGGGTCCGCTAACACCGGGGAGCTGTTTTTT. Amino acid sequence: CASSERLLAGSANTGELFF.

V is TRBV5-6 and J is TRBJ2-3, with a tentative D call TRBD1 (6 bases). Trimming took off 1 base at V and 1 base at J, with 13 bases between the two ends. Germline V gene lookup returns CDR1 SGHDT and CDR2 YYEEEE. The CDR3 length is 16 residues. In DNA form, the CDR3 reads TGTGCCAGCAGCTTGCGTGGGGGCCAGGGCACAGATACGCAGTATTTT. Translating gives CASSLRGGQGTDTQYF.

The CDR3 sequence: CASKTRADGQPQHF. The CDR3 DNA reads as TGTGCCAGCAAAACGAGGGCGGACGGGCAGCCCCAGCATTTT. V usage is TRBV2 and J usage is TRBJ1-5; D unresolved. Germline V gene data show CDR1 as SNHLY and CDR2 as FYNNEI. V lost 7 bases to trimming and J lost 7 bases, with 17 bases between them. This CDR3 spans 14 amino acids. Variable domain in full (rest from reference TRBV2 and TRBJ1-5): EPEVTQTPSHQVTQMGQEVILRCVPISNHLYFYWYRQILGQKVEFLVSFYNNEISEKSEIFDDQFSVERPDGSNFTLKIRSTKLEDSAMYFCASKTRADGQPQHFGDGTRLSIL.

The CDR3 sequence: CASSPRGEAGELFF. DNA of the CDR3: TGTGCCAGCTCCCCCAGGGGGGAGGCCGGGGAGCTGTTTTTT. The chain couples TRBV6-4 to TRBJ2-2, with a weak D call TRBD1 (7 bases). The V end was cut by 8 bases, the J end by 6 bases, with 16 bases between. Germline V gives CDR1 MRHNA, CDR2 SNTAGT. This CDR3 is built from 14 residues.

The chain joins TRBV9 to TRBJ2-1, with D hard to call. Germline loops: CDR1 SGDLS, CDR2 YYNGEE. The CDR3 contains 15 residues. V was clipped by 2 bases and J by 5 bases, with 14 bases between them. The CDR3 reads CASSVRFGVDNEQFF. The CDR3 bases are TGTGCCAGCAGCGTTAGATTTGGAGTCGACAATGAGCAGTTCTTC.

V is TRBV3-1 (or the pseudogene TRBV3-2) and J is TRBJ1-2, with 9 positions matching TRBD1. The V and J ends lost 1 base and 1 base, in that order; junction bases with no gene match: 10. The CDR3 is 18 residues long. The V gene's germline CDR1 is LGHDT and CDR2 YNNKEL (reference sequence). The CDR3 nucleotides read TGTGCCAGCAGCCAAGGTGAGGGACAGGGAAATAATAACTATGGCTACACCTTC. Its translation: CASSQGEGQGNNNYGYTF.

In DNA, the CDR3 is TGTGCCAGCTCACTTGGACAGGGTTCGGCTGAGCAGTTCTTC. It translates to CASSLGQGSAEQFF. The rearrangement joins TRBV18 to TRBJ2-1; 8 nucleotides line up with TRBD1. Germline values: CDR1 KGHSH, CDR2 LQKENI. The CDR3 is 14 residues long. The V and J ends lost 4 bases and 9 bases, in that order; junction bases with no gene match: 8.

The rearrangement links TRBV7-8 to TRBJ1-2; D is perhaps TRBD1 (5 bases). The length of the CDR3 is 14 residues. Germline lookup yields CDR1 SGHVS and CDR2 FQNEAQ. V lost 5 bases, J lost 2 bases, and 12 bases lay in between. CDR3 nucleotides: TGTGCCAGCAGCGCGGCGACAGCGAACTATGGCTACACCTTC. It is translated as CASSAATANYGYTF. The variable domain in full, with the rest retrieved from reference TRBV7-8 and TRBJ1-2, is GAGVSQSPRYKVAKRGQDVALRCDPISGHVSLFWYQQALGQGPEFLTYFQNEAQLDKSGLPSDRFFAERPEGSVSTLKIQRTQQEDSAVYLCASSAATANYGYTFGSGTRLTVV.

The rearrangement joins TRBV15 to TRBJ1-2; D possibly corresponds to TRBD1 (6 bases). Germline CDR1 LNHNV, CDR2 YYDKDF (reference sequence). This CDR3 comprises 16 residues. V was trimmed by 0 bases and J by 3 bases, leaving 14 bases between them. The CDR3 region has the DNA TGTGCCACCAGCAGAGACCAGGGGTTGGCGTACTATGGCTACACCTTC. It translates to CATSRDQGLAYYGYTF. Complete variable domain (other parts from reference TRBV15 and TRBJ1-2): DAMVIQNPRYQVTQFGKPVTLSCSQTLNHNVMYWYQQKSSQAPKLLFHYYDKDFNNEADTPDNFQSRRPNTSFCFLDIRSPGLGDTAMYLCATSRDQGLAYYGYTFGSGTRLTVV.

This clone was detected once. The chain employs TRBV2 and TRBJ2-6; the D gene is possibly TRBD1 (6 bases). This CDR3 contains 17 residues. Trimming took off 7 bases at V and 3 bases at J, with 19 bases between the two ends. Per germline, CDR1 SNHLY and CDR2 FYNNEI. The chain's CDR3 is CASTPGEGLGGANVLTF. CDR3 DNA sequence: TGTGCCAGCACGCCAGGGGAAGGTTTAGGTGGGGCCAACGTCCTGACTTTC.